This passage covers 5 T cell receptor beta chains from one sample sequenced in a study of OX40 agonist ivuxolimab in advanced cancers. Only in-frame clones appear in the TCRdb table, and some are missing; sequencing was by immunoSEQ multiplex PCR. The data show tens of thousands of clones, less than 85% seen once. The sequences come from CD4+ or CD8+ T cells sorted from blood, collected in a trial of the OX40 agonist ivuxolimab. The receptors here all came from an adult with an advanced solid tumor such as melanoma, head and neck, liver or kidney cancer.

The chain employs TRBV11-2 and TRBJ1-1; the D is unclear. The CDR3 sequence is 14 residues long. Germline assignment: CDR1 SGHAT and CDR2 FQNNGV. V lost 0 bases and J lost 11, with 16 bases in between. CDR3 sequence reads: CASSLDGAASGAFF. The CDR3 region has the DNA TGTGCCAGCAGCTTAGATGGAGCCGCCTCGGGGGCTTTCTTT.

This chain connects TRBV7-2 to TRBJ2-7; a possible D gene is TRBD1 (5 bases). From germline, CDR1 is SGHTA and CDR2 FQGNSA. V was pared by 1 base and J by 0 bases, with 10 bases between. CDR3 length: 15 residues. The CDR3 reads CASSLVPDNSYEQYF. The CDR3 nucleotides read TGTGCCAGCAGCTTAGTCCCGGACAACTCCTACGAGCAGTACTTC.

The table lists this clone with a few counts. This sequence joins TRBV10-2 and TRBJ1-5; D unclear. Trimming removed 3 bases at V and 7 bases at J, with 10 bases between. Germline V gene data show CDR1 as WSHSY and CDR2 as SAAADI. The length of the CDR3 is 13 residues. CDR3 sequence (DNA): TGCGCCAGCAGTGACCAGGAGACCCAGCCCCAGCATTTT. Translated, it gives CASSDQETQPQHF.

The chain couples TRBV5-1 to TRBJ1-4, with a weak D call TRBD1 (5 bases). The ends were cut back, 7 bases at V and 4 bases at J, with 17 bases in the middle. Germline V lookup: CDR1 SGHRS, CDR2 YFSETQ. There are 15 residues in the CDR3. CDR3 coding DNA: TGCGCCAGCCACAGACAGTCGTCGGATAATGAAAAACTGTTTTTT. This translates into CASHRQSSDNEKLFF. The full variable domain, completed using reference TRBV5-1 and TRBJ1-4, is KAGVTQTPRYLIKTRGQQVTLSCSPISGHRSVSWYQQTPGQGLQFLFEYFSETQRNKGNFPGRFSGRQFSNSRSEMNVSTLELGDSALYLCASHRQSSDNEKLFFGSGTQLSVL.

V usage is TRBV5-4 and J usage is TRBJ2-7, with 8 bases lining up with TRBD1. Germline values: CDR1 SGHNT, CDR2 YYREEE (reference sequence). Unmatched junction bases numbered 7, after V lost 3 bases and J lost 2 bases. The CDR3 covers 15 residues. The CDR3 loop is CASSSTGQVTYEQYF. DNA for the CDR3: TGTGCCAGCAGCTCTACGGGACAGGTTACCTACGAGCAGTACTTC.